The 30 T cell receptor beta chains listed next were all sequenced from one sample in a study of T cell responses to AZD1222 COVID-19 vaccine. Data came from immunoSEQ multiplex PCR; TCRdb stores just in-frame clones and leaves some out. Of 120,000 to 150,000 clones in the sample, about 88% are singletons; the top ten hold approximately 3%. Source: peripheral blood, taken 28 days after the second AZD1222 dose. The receptors were gathered from an adult who received the AZD1222 COVID-19 vaccine.

The V call is TRBV19, the J call TRBJ1-4; D is unresolved. CDR1 and CDR2 (germline): LNHDA, SQIVND (reference sequence). Trimming stripped 10 bases from V and 8 bases from J, with 17 bases between. CDR3 size: 13 residues. In DNA form, the CDR3 reads TGTGCCATTTCGAGGAGTTTAGAAGAAAAACTGTTTTTT. Amino acids: CAISRSLEEKLFF.

The chain couples TRBV5-1 to TRBJ2-5, with 10 bases lining up with TRBD2. Germline CDR1 is SGHRS and CDR2 is YFSETQ. V dropped 2 bases and J dropped 1; count of bases not matched to a gene: 5. The CDR3 has 16 amino acids. Here the CDR3 reads CASSFASGGFQETQYF. The CDR3 DNA follows: TGCGCCAGCAGCTTCGCTAGCGGGGGTTTCCAAGAGACCCAGTACTTC.

This clone has only one observation. V usage is TRBV28 and J usage is TRBJ2-2; TRBD2 matches 7 bases. This CDR3 has 15 residues. Trimming removed 7 bases from V and 0 bases from J; junction bases left unmatched: 5. Germline loops: CDR1 MDHEN, CDR2 SYDVKM. In DNA form, the CDR3 reads TGTGCCAGCACCCGGGACTACTCGAACACCGGGGAGCTGTTTTTT. It specifies CASTRDYSNTGELFF.

The chain joins TRBV5-6 to TRBJ2-7, with TRBD2 as a possible D gene (6 bases). Trimming left V 5 bases short and J 3 bases short, with 12 bases between. The CDR3 covers 13 residues. Germline V gives CDR1 SGHDT, CDR2 YYEEEE. This chain's CDR3 is CASRFGGLYEQYF. CDR3 DNA: TGTGCCAGCAGGTTTGGAGGGCTCTACGAGCAGTACTTC.

The chain employs TRBV23-1 and TRBJ1-2, with 7 bases lining up with TRBD1. TRBV23-1 is classed as an ORF, of uncertain function. With 7 bases clipped from V and 6 bases from J, the junction kept 11 bases outside the gene matches. The CDR3 has 14 amino acids. The CDR3 nucleotides are TGCGCCAGCATCAACAGGGGTCTGTGTCATGGCTACACCTTC. Its translation is CASINRGLCHGYTF.

The gene calls are TRBV29-1 and TRBJ1-4; 7 nucleotides line up with TRBD1. The CDR3 covers 14 residues. CDR1 is SQVTM and CDR2 is ANQGSEA in the germline V gene. V shed 7 bases, J shed 5 bases, and the junction held 10 bases outside the gene matches. The CDR3 sequence: CSALLQGLNEKLFF. CDR3 bases: TGCAGCGCTCTCCTACAGGGGCTGAATGAAAAACTGTTTTTT.

The V call is TRBV27, the J call TRBJ2-3, with D possibly matching TRBD2 (5 bases). This CDR3 region has 13 residues. The V and J ends lost 5 bases and 8 bases respectively, with 14 bases between them. Germline V gene lookup returns CDR1 MNHEY and CDR2 SMNVEV (reference sequence). The CDR3: CASSVDWPGTQYF. CDR3 coding DNA: TGTGCCAGCAGTGTGGACTGGCCGGGTACGCAGTATTTT.

V and J are TRBV7-3 and TRBJ1-1; a possible D gene is TRBD1 (5 bases). Germline V gene sequence: CDR1 SGHTA, CDR2 FQGTGA. The CDR3 runs to 13 residues. V was clipped by 6 bases and J by 4 bases, with 12 bases between them. The CDR3 region is CASSPGTGTEAFF. The DNA for the CDR3 is TGTGCCAGCAGTCCCGGGACGGGCACTGAAGCTTTCTTT.

The chain recombines TRBV6-5 with TRBJ2-3; 8 bases match TRBD1. CDR1 is MNHEY, CDR2 SVGAGI, per germline. The J segment lost 3 bases and the V segment lost 6 bases, leaving 8 bases of the junction unmatched. The CDR3 runs 15 residues. The CDR3 sequence is CASRRDRSITDTQYF. In DNA, the CDR3 is TGTGCCAGCAGGAGGGACAGGAGTATAACAGATACGCAGTATTTT.

V is TRBV27 and J is TRBJ1-5, with unresolved D. The germline gives CDR1 MNHEY, CDR2 SMNVEV (reference sequence). The CDR3 has 13 residues. The germline V and J ends were trimmed by 1 base and 7 bases, with 8 bases remaining between them. CDR3 nucleotides: TGTGCCAGCAGTTTATATCAGTTACAGCCCCAGCATTTT. It codes for CASSLYQLQPQHF.

This clone has only one observation. The rearrangement joins TRBV28 to TRBJ2-1; D ambiguous. This CDR3 has 13 amino acids. Germline assignment: CDR1 MDHEN and CDR2 SYDVKM. V lost 6 bases to trimming and J lost 2 bases, with 8 bases between them. DNA for the CDR3: TGTGCCAGCAGCCCGTTCCCCTACAATGAGCAGTTCTTC. Translated: CASSPFPYNEQFF.

This sequence joins TRBV6-5 and TRBJ1-2; the D gene is possibly TRBD1 (6 bases). CDR3 length equals 16 residues. V lost 4 bases to trimming and J lost 2 bases, with 17 bases between them. Per the germline V gene, CDR1 is MNHEY and CDR2 is SVGAGI. For the CDR3, the DNA is TGTGCCAGCAGTTTCATGCCAGGGGCTGGAAACTATGGCTACACCTTC. Amino acids: CASSFMPGAGNYGYTF.

The V call is TRBV15, the J call TRBJ1-5; maybe TRBD1 (5 bases). V was cut by 0 bases and J by 5 bases, with 8 bases left in between. Germline CDR1 LNHNV, CDR2 YYDKDF (reference sequence). The CDR3 is 14 residues long. The CDR3 region has the DNA TGTGCCACCAGCAGAGAGACAGAGGATCAGCCCCAGCATTTT. This gives the protein CATSRETEDQPQHF.

The rearrangement uses TRBV19 and TRBJ1-2, with D possibly matching TRBD1 (5 bases). The germline V and J ends were trimmed by 5 bases and 2 bases, with 15 bases remaining between them. Germline CDR1 is LNHDA and CDR2 is SQIVND (reference sequence). The CDR3 sequence is 15 residues long. CDR3 sequence (DNA): TGTGCCAGTAGTCTGACCGGGACTGAGAACTATGGCTACACCTTC. Its protein is CASSLTGTENYGYTF.

The chain uses TRBV28 and TRBJ1-1; D remains unclear. The germline V gene encodes CDR1 MDHEN and CDR2 SYDVKM. CDR3 length: 11 residues. V lost 3 bases and J lost 11, with 10 bases in between. The CDR3 nucleotides are TGTGCCAGCAGTTTTCAGCTAGGGGCTTTCTTT. As protein: CASSFQLGAFF.

The chain couples TRBV19 to TRBJ2-1, with a possible D match to TRBD1 (6 bases). Germline V gene lookup returns CDR1 LNHDA and CDR2 SQIVND (reference sequence). The CDR3 extends over 15 amino acids. With 3 bases removed from V and 4 bases from J, the gap between germline ends came to 13 bases. As DNA, the CDR3 is TGTGCCAGTAGTATCGGGACACCAGAATACAATGAGCAGTTCTTC. Protein product: CASSIGTPEYNEQFF.

Written as DNA, the CDR3 is TGTGCCAGCAGTTTAGCAAGTAATTCACCCCTCCACTTT. Its protein is CASSLASNSPLHF. J is TRBJ1-6 and V is TRBV12-3 or TRBV12-4; D is undetermined. The germline V and J ends were trimmed by 0 bases and 6 bases, with 3 bases remaining between them. This CDR3 contains 13 residues.

This sequence joins TRBV5-1 and TRBJ1-2; no definite D call. The CDR3 has 11 residues. Germline V lookup: CDR1 SGHRS, CDR2 YFSETQ. The ends were cut back, 5 bases at V and 4 bases at J, with 6 bases in the middle. Here the CDR3 reads CASSYGYGYTF. In DNA form, the CDR3 reads TGCGCCAGCAGTTATGGCTATGGCTACACCTTC.

The chain couples TRBV6-5 to TRBJ1-3, with 7 nucleotides matching TRBD1. The CDR3 contains 13 residues. J gave up 6 bases and V 6 bases, and 5 bases lay outside the gene matches. The germline V gene has CDR1 MNHEY and CDR2 SVGAGI. The CDR3 nucleotides are TGTGCCAGCAGACCGGGACAGACAAACACCATATATTTT. This encodes CASRPGQTNTIYF.

The genes are TRBV10-1 and TRBJ2-2, with 11 nucleotides matching TRBD1. CDR1 is WNHNN and CDR2 is SYGVQD in the germline V gene (reference sequence). V dropped 2 bases and J dropped 5; count of bases not matched to a gene: 7. This CDR3 comprises 17 residues. CDR3 DNA: TGCGCCAGCAGTGAGACTAGGGGGACAGGGGGTACCGGGGAGCTGTTTTTT. This codes for CASSETRGTGGTGELFF.

The chain combines TRBV6-2 or TRBV6-3 with TRBJ2-1; 12 nucleotides line up with TRBD1. This CDR3 contains 16 residues. V was pared by 5 bases and J by 4 bases, with 6 bases of the junction left unmatched. Germline assignment: CDR1 MNHEY and CDR2 SVGEGT. The CDR3 DNA sequence: TGTGCCAGCAGTCAACCGGGACAGGGGGCGTACAATGAGCAGTTCTTC. As protein: CASSQPGQGAYNEQFF.

J is TRBJ2-3 and V is TRBV9; 7 bases map to TRBD1. CDR3 length: 13 residues. Germline lookup yields CDR1 SGDLS and CDR2 YYNGEE. The ends lost 0 bases at V and 5 bases at J; junction bases unmatched: 0. The CDR3 reads CASSVDRGDTQYF. The CDR3 DNA reads as TGTGCCAGCAGCGTAGACAGGGGAGATACGCAGTATTTT.

The chain uses TRBV28 and TRBJ1-4; possible D gene TRBD1, 5 bases. The CDR3 has 15 residues. V was cut by 2 bases and J by 3 bases, with 10 bases left in between. CDR1 and CDR2 (germline): MDHEN, SYDVKM. The CDR3: CASSLAGEANEKLFF. The CDR3 DNA reads as TGTGCCAGCAGTTTAGCGGGGGAGGCTAATGAAAAACTGTTTTTT.

The rearrangement uses TRBV2 and TRBJ2-7, with TRBD1 as a possible D gene (6 bases). The germline gives CDR1 SNHLY, CDR2 FYNNEI. V was pared by 1 base and J by 0 bases, with 19 bases between. The CDR3 covers 18 residues. The CDR3 DNA is TGTGCCAGCAGTGAAGGTCTTTTAGCAGGGGAAGTCTCCTACGAGCAGTACTTC. Translating gives CASSEGLLAGEVSYEQYF. Looking up the rest from reference TRBV2 and TRBJ2-7 gives the full variable domain: EPEVTQTPSHQVTQMGQEVILRCVPISNHLYFYWYRQILGQKVEFLVSFYNNEISEKSEIFDDQFSVERPDGSNFTLKIRSTKLEDSAMYFCASSEGLLAGEVSYEQYFGPGTRLTVT.

The J gene is TRBJ1-2, the V gene TRBV2; perhaps TRBD1 as D (5 bases). In germline, CDR1 is SNHLY, CDR2 FYNNEI. V lost 7 bases and J lost 2, with 8 bases in between. CDR3 size: 12 residues. CDR3 sequence reads: CASKGRNYGYTF. CDR3 nucleotides: TGTGCCAGCAAGGGACGGAACTATGGCTACACCTTC.

This clone was counted once. The J gene is TRBJ2-4, the V gene TRBV2; D is unclear. The CDR3 has 14 amino acids. Trimming took off 5 bases at V and 1 base at J, with 9 bases between the two ends. CDR1 and CDR2 (germline): SNHLY, FYNNEI. The CDR3 bases are TGTGCCAGCAGTAGGCAAGATGCCAAAAACATTCAGTACTTC. This sequence encodes CASSRQDAKNIQYF.

This clone was seen just once. The likely explanation is a read error, given a far larger clone one base away. The chain is built from TRBV6-5 and TRBJ1-3; TRBD1 matches 7 bases. The CDR3 has 12 amino acids. V was pared by 6 bases and J by 4 bases, with 0 bases of the junction left unmatched. Germline V lookup: CDR1 MNHEY, CDR2 SVGAGI. CDR3 sequence: CASRQGGNTIYF. The CDR3 DNA follows: TGTGCCAGCAGACAGGGGGGAAACACCATATATTTT.

This rearrangement joins TRBV28 to TRBJ2-7; 9 bases fit TRBD1. The CDR3 consists of 17 residues. Germline loops: CDR1 MDHEN, CDR2 SYDVKM. V was pared by 2 bases and J by 2 bases, with 10 bases of the junction left unmatched. DNA for the CDR3: TGTGCCAGCAGTTTACCTGCCGGGACAGGGAATCCCTACGAGCAGTACTTC. Encoded protein: CASSLPAGTGNPYEQYF.

The chain uses TRBV20-1 and TRBJ1-4; D gene uncertain. Looked up from germline, CDR1 is DFQATT and CDR2 is SNEGSKA (reference sequence). The CDR3 covers 14 residues. Trimming cost V 3 bases and J 8 bases, with 16 bases left between them. CDR3 region: CSASAQPIGEKLFF. The CDR3, as DNA: TGCAGTGCTAGTGCCCAACCAATAGGGGAAAAACTGTTTTTT.

This clone was seen just once. The chain has TRBV28 and TRBJ2-2; D remains unclear. Looked up from germline, CDR1 is MDHEN and CDR2 is SYDVKM. The ends were cut back, 3 bases at V and 1 base at J, with 3 bases in the middle. CDR3 length: 13 residues. The CDR3 protein is CASSFKNTGELFF. CDR3 nucleotide sequence: TGTGCCAGCAGTTTCAAGAACACCGGGGAGCTGTTTTTT.